A selection of T cell receptor beta chains follows, all from one sample in a study of cytomegalovirus exposure and HLA in healthy donors. Only in-frame clones appear in the TCRdb table, and some are missing; sequencing was by immunoSEQ multiplex PCR. The top ten hold 15% to 20% of the sample, which has 75,000 to 100,000 clones, 76% seen once. The sample consisted of PBMCs. Source of these receptors: a woman aged 60 to 75 in good health and CMV-seropositive. CDR3s leave out the opening cysteine and the closing phenylalanine or tryptophan. D genes are given only for firm matches.

cdr3_length | d_call | j_call | v_call | cdr3_aa
14 | TRBD2 | TRBJ2-1 | TRBV27 | ASSLLAGVSYNEQF
14 | TRBD1 | TRBJ1-1 | TRBV5-1 | ASSSGDRVDDTEAF
11 | NA | TRBJ2-3 | TRBV5-4 | ASSLANVDTQY
10 | NA | TRBJ1-1 | TRBV6-9 | ASETGDAEAF
13 | NA | TRBJ1-6 | TRBV27 | ASSPWSSYNSPLH
11 | NA | TRBJ2-1 | TRBV7-8 | ASSLRGLDEQF
13 | TRBD2 | TRBJ2-3 | TRBV27 | ASRVAGGSTDTQY
14 | TRBD2 | TRBJ2-7 | TRBV2 | ASRHPGTSGSYEQY
10 | NA | TRBJ2-3 | TRBV7-9 | SSSLSTDTQY
13 | TRBD1 | TRBJ1-5 | TRBV5-1 | ASSYWTGPDQPQH
14 | TRBD2 | TRBJ2-7 | TRBV5-1 | ASRLAPREGIYEQY